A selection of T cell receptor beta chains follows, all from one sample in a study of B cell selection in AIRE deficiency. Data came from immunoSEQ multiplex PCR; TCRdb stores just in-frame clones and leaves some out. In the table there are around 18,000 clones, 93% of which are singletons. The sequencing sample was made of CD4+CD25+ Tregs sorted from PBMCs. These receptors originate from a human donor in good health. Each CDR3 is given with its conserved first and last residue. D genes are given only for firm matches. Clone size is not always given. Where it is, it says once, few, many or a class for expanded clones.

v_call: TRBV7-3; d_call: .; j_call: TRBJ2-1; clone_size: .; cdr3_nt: TGTGCCAGCAGCTTTTCCCCTAGCGTTAGTGAGCAGTTCTTC; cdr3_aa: CASSFSPSVSEQFF
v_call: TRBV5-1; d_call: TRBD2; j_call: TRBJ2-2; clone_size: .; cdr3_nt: TGCGCCAGCAGAAGACTAGCGGGAGACGCCGGGGAGCTGTTTTTT; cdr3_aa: CASRRLAGDAGELFF
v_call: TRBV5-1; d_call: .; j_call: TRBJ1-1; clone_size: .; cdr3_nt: TGCGCCAGCAGCTTTACAGGGTTCTCTTTACGGATGAACACTGAAGCTTTCTTT; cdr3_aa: CASSFTGFSLRMNTEAFF
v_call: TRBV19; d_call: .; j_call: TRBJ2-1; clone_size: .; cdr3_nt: TGTGCCAGTAGGGCAGCATCCTACAATGAGCAGTTCTTC; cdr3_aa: CASRAASYNEQFF
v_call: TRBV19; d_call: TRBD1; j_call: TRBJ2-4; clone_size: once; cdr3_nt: TGTGCCAGTAGTATTCGGGGACAGGGCATACAAGCCAAAAACATTCAGTACTTC; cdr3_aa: CASSIRGQGIQAKNIQYF
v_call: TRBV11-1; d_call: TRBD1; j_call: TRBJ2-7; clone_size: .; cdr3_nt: TGTGCCAGCAGTTTCGGACAGGTCGCCTACGAGCAGTACTTC; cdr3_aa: CASSFGQVAYEQYF
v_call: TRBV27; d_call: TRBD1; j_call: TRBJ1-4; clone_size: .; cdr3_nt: TGTGCCAGCAGCAAAAGGGACAGGGCCCTTTCAACTAATGAAAAACTGTTTTTT; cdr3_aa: CASSKRDRALSTNEKLFF
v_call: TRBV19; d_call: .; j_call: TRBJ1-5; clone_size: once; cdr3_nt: TGTGCCAGTAGTATCTCGTGGGGGGTTCAGCCCCAGCATTTT; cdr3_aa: CASSISWGVQPQHF
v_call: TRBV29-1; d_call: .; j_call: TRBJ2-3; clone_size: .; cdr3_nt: TGCAGCGTTACGTCCGGCCCAGATACGCAGTATTTT; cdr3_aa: CSVTSGPDTQYF
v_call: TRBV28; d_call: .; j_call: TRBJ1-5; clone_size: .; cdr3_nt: TGTGCCAGCAGTTTAATAGGGATCAATCAGCCCCAGCATTTT; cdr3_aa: CASSLIGINQPQHF
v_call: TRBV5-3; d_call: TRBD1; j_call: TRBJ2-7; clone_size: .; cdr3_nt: TGTGCCAGAAGCCCAGTAGGGACAGGCCTTGACTACGAGCAGTACTTC; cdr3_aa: CARSPVGTGLDYEQYF
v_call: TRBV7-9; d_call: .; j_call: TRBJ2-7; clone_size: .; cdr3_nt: TGTGTCAGCAGCTTGGGAGGACTCTCCTACGAGCAGTACTTC; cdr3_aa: CVSSLGGLSYEQYF
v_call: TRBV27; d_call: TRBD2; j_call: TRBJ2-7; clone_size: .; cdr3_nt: TGTGCCAGCACCTTAACTAGCGGTCCATACGAGCAGTACTTC; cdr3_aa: CASTLTSGPYEQYF
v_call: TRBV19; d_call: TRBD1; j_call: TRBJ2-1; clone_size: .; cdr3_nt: TGTGCCAGTAGCCCGGGACAGAACAATGAGCAGTTCTTC; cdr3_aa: CASSPGQNNEQFF